This T cell receptor (beta chain) was observed in a study of blood T cell repertoires in COVID-19. On the study more broadly: Sites in the United States, Italy and Spain provided acute and convalescent COVID-19 samples.

The data were produced by immunoSEQ multiplex PCR, yet TCRdb's version contains in-frame clones alone and is incomplete. In the table there are fewer than 110,000 clones, 88% of which are singletons. This CDR3 spans 18 amino acids. Trimming shortened V by 0 bases and J by 0 bases, and 14 bases separated the two germline ends. Looked up from germline, CDR1 is LGHNA and CDR2 is YSLEER. Source material: peripheral blood. This receptor was obtained from a man aged 45-65 years with active or convalescent COVID-19. The chain joins TRBV4-3 to TRBJ1-4; perhaps TRBD1 as D (6 bases). CDR3 sequence (DNA): TGCGCCAGCAGCCAAGACGCGGGGGCGTCGGCAACTAATGAAAAACTGTTTTTT. Its protein product is CASSQDAGASATNEKLFF.